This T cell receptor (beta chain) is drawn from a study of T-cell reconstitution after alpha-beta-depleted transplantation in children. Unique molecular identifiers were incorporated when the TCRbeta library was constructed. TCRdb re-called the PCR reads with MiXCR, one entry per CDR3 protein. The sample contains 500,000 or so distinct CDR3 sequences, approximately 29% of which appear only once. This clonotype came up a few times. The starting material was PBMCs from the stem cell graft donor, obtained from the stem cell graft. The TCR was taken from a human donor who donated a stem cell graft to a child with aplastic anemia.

CDR3 region: CASSVAREGLMNTEAFF. In nucleotides, the CDR3 is TGTGCCAGCAGCGTTGCTAGGGAAGGACTCATGAACACTGAAGCTTTCTTT. V usage is TRBV9 and J usage is TRBJ1-1, with D unclear. The CDR3 has 17 residues. Germline CDR1 and CDR2: SGDLS and YYNGEE. The V and J ends lost 2 bases and 0 bases respectively, with 17 bases between them.